These 10 T cell receptor beta chains came from one sample sequenced in a study of T cell responses to AZD1222 COVID-19 vaccine. Profiling relied on immunoSEQ multiplex PCR, and the TCRdb table lists in-frame clones only, not all of them. The sample contains 80,000 to 95,000 clones, 88% of which appear only once. Sequencing used peripheral blood, obtained on day 0 of MenACWY control vaccination. The receptors stem from an adult in good health.

The chain employs TRBV15 and TRBJ2-1; TRBD2 agrees at 7 bases. Germline V gene lookup returns CDR1 LNHNV and CDR2 YYDKDF (reference sequence). The CDR3 extends over 16 amino acids. Trimming at V came to 0 bases and at J to 8 bases, leaving 10 bases not matched to a gene. CDR3 region: CATSRENRGVPDEQFF. CDR3 in DNA: TGTGCCACCAGCAGAGAGAATCGGGGGGTACCGGATGAGCAGTTCTTC.

The chain joins TRBV15 to TRBJ2-7; either TRBD1 or TRBD2 may fit D (5 bases each). Germline loops: CDR1 LNHNV, CDR2 YYDKDF (reference sequence). This CDR3 comprises 14 residues. Trimming removed 1 base from V and 2 bases from J, with 9 bases in between. The chain's CDR3 is CATSRVGDPYEQYF. CDR3 DNA sequence: TGTGCCACCAGCAGAGTCGGGGACCCCTACGAGCAGTACTTC.

There are a few counts of this clone. This chain joins TRBV6-4 and TRBJ2-3; TRBD1 matches 7 bases. The CDR3 is made up of 13 amino acids. The V gene's germline CDR1 is MRHNA and CDR2 SNTAGT. J lost 5 bases, V lost 5 bases, and 4 bases had no gene match. The CDR3 DNA reads TGTGCCAGCAGTAGACAGGGTGGAGATACGCAGTATTTT. This gives the protein CASSRQGGDTQYF.

The chain links TRBV19 to TRBJ1-3; D gene uncertain. The CDR3 totals 15 residues. Between the trimmed V and J ends, which lost 3 bases and 0 bases, there was a span of 9 bases. Per germline, CDR1 LNHDA and CDR2 SQIVND (reference sequence). The CDR3 DNA reads as TGTGCCAGTAGTATTCCGGGTATCTCTGGAAACACCATATATTTT. Protein sequence: CASSIPGISGNTIYF.

This clone came up once. V and J are TRBV20-1 and TRBJ1-1; unclear D gene. Germline CDR1 is DFQATT and CDR2 is SNEGSKA (reference sequence). The CDR3 covers 12 residues. V was clipped by 3 bases and J by 5 bases, with 10 bases between them. CDR3 nucleotide sequence: TGCAGTGCTAGTCTGGTGCAGACTGAAGCTTTCTTT. This gives the protein CSASLVQTEAFF.

This chain connects TRBV9 to TRBJ2-2, with 14 bases fitting TRBD2. V shed 0 bases, J shed 4 bases, and the junction held 11 bases outside the gene matches. This CDR3 has 20 residues. The V gene's germline CDR1 is SGDLS and CDR2 YYNGEE. The CDR3 DNA sequence: TGTGCCAGCAGCGTAGAAAGAACCGGGACTAGCGGGAGAGGCACCGGGGAGCTGTTTTTT. Amino acid sequence: CASSVERTGTSGRGTGELFF.

A single count supports this clone. The rearrangement joins TRBV6-5 to TRBJ1-5; possible D gene TRBD1, 5 bases. V was pared by 6 bases and J by 11 bases, with 23 bases between. The CDR3 totals 15 residues. Germline CDR1 and CDR2: MNHEY and SVGAGI. The CDR3 loop is CASSRHASQDKAQHF. The CDR3 region has the DNA TGTGCCAGCAGCAGACACGCTTCCCAGGACAAAGCCCAGCATTTT.

The V gene is TRBV18, the J gene TRBJ2-7; D is possibly TRBD1 or TRBD2 (5 bases each). V lost 0 bases and J lost 7, with 10 bases in between. CDR1 is KGHSH, CDR2 LQKENI, per germline. CDR3 length equals 13 residues. The CDR3 loop reads CASSPPGVGEQYF. The CDR3 nucleotides read TGTGCCAGCTCACCACCGGGGGTGGGTGAGCAGTACTTC.

V and J are TRBV29-1 and TRBJ2-2, with D uncertain. CDR1 is SQVTM, CDR2 ANQGSEA, per germline. Trimming took 3 bases from V and 10 from J, leaving 9 bases between them. This CDR3 comprises 11 residues. For the CDR3, the DNA is TGCAGCGTTGAGGTCTTTGAGGAGCTGTTTTTT. Translation: CSVEVFEELFF.

The rearrangement joins TRBV28 to TRBJ1-2; D is uncertain. Germline CDR1 MDHEN, CDR2 SYDVKM. V shed 8 bases and J shed 3 bases, with 7 bases lying between them. This CDR3 has 11 residues. DNA of the CDR3: TGTGCCAGCTCCACTGACTATGGCTACACCTTC. Its protein is CASSTDYGYTF.